This T cell receptor (beta chain) was retrieved from a study of shared clonotypes between healthy human individuals. This CDR3 has 14 amino acids. CDR1 SGDLS and CDR2 YYNGEE come from the germline V gene. Trimming removed 0 bases from V and 2 bases from J, with 9 bases in between. In this sample, this clone turned up once. Other DNA sequences within the sample encode an identical CDR3. CD45RO-negative CD8 cells positively selected for CCR7 made up the naive population, which excluded terminally differentiated effector memory CD45RA+ cells. Participating donors were healthy, HIV-negative adults free of recent acute infections or vaccinations. Using immunoSEQ multiplex PCR, the repertoire was profiled, and TCRdb retains in-frame clones only, with some absent. The sample carries some 1,900,000 clones, about 94% recorded once.

V usage is TRBV9 and J usage is TRBJ2-7; D is uncertain. The sample was naive CD8+ T cells sorted from blood. This receptor was obtained from a young man in good health. The CDR3: CASSVGAVAYEQYF. The CDR3, as DNA: TGTGCCAGCAGCGTAGGTGCGGTTGCCTACGAGCAGTACTTC.